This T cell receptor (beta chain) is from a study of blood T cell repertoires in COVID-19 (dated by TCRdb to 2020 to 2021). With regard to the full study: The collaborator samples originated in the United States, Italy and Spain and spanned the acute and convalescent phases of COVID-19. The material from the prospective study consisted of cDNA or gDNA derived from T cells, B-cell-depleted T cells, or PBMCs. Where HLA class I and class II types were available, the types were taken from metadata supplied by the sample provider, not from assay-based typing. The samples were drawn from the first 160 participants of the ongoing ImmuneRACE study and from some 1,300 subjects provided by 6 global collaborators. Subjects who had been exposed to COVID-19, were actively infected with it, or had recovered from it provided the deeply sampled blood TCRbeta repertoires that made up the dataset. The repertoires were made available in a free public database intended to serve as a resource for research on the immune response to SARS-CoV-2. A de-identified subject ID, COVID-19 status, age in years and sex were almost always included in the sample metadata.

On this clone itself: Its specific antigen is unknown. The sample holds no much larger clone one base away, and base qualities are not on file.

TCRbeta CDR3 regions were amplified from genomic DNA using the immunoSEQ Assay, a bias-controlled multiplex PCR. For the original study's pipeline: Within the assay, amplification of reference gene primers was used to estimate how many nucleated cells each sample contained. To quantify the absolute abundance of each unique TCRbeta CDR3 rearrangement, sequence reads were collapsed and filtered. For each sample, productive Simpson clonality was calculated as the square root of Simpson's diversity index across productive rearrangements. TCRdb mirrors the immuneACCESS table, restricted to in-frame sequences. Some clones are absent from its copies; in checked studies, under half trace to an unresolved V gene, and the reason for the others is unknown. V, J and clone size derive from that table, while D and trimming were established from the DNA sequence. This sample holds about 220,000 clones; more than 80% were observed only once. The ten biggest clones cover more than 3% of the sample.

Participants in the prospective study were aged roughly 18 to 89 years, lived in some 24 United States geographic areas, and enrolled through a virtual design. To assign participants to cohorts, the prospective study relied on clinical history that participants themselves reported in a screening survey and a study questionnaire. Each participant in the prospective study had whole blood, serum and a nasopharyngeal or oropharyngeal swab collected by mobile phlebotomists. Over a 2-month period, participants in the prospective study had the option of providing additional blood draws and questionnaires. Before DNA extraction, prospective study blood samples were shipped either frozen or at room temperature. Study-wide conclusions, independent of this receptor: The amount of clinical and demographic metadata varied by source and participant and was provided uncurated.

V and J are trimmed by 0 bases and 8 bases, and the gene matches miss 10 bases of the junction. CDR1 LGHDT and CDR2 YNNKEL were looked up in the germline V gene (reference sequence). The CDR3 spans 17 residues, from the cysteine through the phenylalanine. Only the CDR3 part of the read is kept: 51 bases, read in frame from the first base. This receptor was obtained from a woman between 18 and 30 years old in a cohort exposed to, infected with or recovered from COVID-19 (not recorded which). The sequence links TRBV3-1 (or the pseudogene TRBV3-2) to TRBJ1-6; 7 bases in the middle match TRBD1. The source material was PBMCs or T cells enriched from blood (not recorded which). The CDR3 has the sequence CASSQDGPGTAYSPLHF. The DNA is TGTGCCAGCAGCCAAGACGGCCCCGGGACAGCATATTCACCCCTCCACTTT.